This TCR beta chain was found in a study of control samples from healthy donors and cancer patients. Repertoires were generated with immunoSEQ multiplex PCR, while TCRdb's copy carries only in-frame clones and drops some. The table lists about 140,000 clones, roughly 90% of them singletons. V gave up 6 bases and J gave up 0 bases, with 13 bases separating them. The CDR3 consists of 15 residues. CDR1 is MGHRA, CDR2 YSYEKL, per germline. Sequences were obtained from blood. The chain employs TRBV4-1 and TRBJ2-3; D is undetermined. This receptor was taken from a man between 25 and 39 years old in good health. CDR3 in amino acids: CASRSEKVSTDTQYF. The CDR3 DNA follows: TGCGCCAGCAGGTCAGAAAAAGTTAGCACAGATACGCAGTATTTT.